Listed here are 27 T cell receptor beta chains from one sample, sequenced in a study of sequential checkpoint blockade in melanoma. Clones were sequenced by immunoSEQ multiplex PCR, and TCRdb holds only the in-frame ones, with some missing. The table lists more than 8,000 clones, 50% to 60% of them singletons, with roughly 40% in the top ten. As for treatment: randomized to nivolumab then ipilimumab (arm A) or the reverse (arm B). Specimen: CD8+ T cells sorted from blood (inferred from file names), collected from a patient given nivolumab and ipilimumab in sequence. The source is a human donor with melanoma.

The CDR3 coding sequence is TGTGCCAGCAGCCAAGATAGGCAGGGGGCGATACTAGAAAAGACCCAGTACTTC. It encodes CASSQDRQGAILEKTQYF. The chain couples TRBV4-2 to TRBJ2-5; 8 nucleotides align to TRBD1. V shed 0 bases, J shed 6 bases, and the junction held 15 bases outside the gene matches. The CDR3 consists of 18 residues. The germline V gene has CDR1 LGHNA and CDR2 YNFKEQ.

V gene TRBV15 combines with J gene TRBJ2-2; no clear D. CDR1 LNHNV and CDR2 YYDKDF come from the germline V gene (reference sequence). CDR3 length equals 15 residues. With 0 bases removed from V and 2 bases from J, the gap between germline ends came to 7 bases. This CDR3 reads CATSRERINTGELFF. As DNA, the CDR3 is TGTGCCACCAGCAGAGAGAGAATTAACACCGGGGAGCTGTTTTTT.

Here the CDR3 DNA reads TGTGCCAGCAGCGCGGGACTAGCGGATCCGGAGACCCAGTACTTC. It codes for CASSAGLADPETQYF. V is TRBV9 and J is TRBJ2-5, with 11 bases that match TRBD2. CDR3 size: 15 residues. Germline V gene data show CDR1 as SGDLS and CDR2 as YYNGEE. V shed 3 bases, J shed 5 bases, and the junction held 6 bases outside the gene matches.

This chain joins TRBV6-4 and TRBJ2-3; TRBD2 is a possible D gene (6 bases). V was trimmed by 2 bases and J by 0 bases, leaving 9 bases between them. Germline-derived CDR1 and CDR2 are MRHNA and SNTAGT. This CDR3 is 15 amino acids long. The CDR3 nucleotides read TGTGCCAGCAGTGACGTGGCGGGGAGCACAGATACGCAGTATTTT. Translation gives CASSDVAGSTDTQYF.

By proportion, this clone is medium-sized. The gene calls are TRBV6-6 and TRBJ1-2; 9 bases agree with TRBD1. The V gene's germline CDR1 is MNHNY and CDR2 SVGAGI (reference sequence). There are 13 residues in the CDR3. J gave up 13 bases and V 7 bases, and 13 bases lay outside the gene matches. Written as DNA, the CDR3 is TGTGCCAGCAACCCCGGGACAGGGTCGGATTGCACCTTC. It encodes CASNPGTGSDCTF.

The chain recombines TRBV27 with TRBJ2-3; D might be TRBD1 (6 bases). Between the trimmed V and J ends, which lost 5 bases and 4 bases, there was a span of 16 bases. The CDR3 is 15 residues long. Germline lookup yields CDR1 MNHEY and CDR2 SMNVEV (reference sequence). CDR3 in amino acids: CASSIRDMIPDTQYF. CDR3 nucleotide sequence: TGTGCCAGCAGTATCCGGGACATGATCCCAGATACGCAGTATTTT.

This clone was counted a few times. This chain joins TRBV4-2 and TRBJ1-5, with 8 bases lining up with TRBD1. CDR1 and CDR2 from the germline V gene are LGHNA and YNFKEQ. This CDR3 is built from 18 residues. J was trimmed by 0 bases and V by 2 bases; bases with no gene match: 9. As DNA, the CDR3 is TGTGCCAGCAGCCAAAAACAGGGGGAGGGCTATAGCAATCAGCCCCAGCATTTT. Protein: CASSQKQGEGYSNQPQHF.

The chain carries TRBV5-4 and TRBJ2-5, with 7 bases that match TRBD2. Germline-derived CDR1 and CDR2 are SGHNT and YYREEE (reference sequence). The V segment lost 5 bases and the J segment 5 bases; nucleotides outside the gene matches: 21. The CDR3 extends over 18 amino acids. CDR3 DNA: TGTGCCAGCAGTCTGACCCACGGGACTATCACTCCCCGGGAGACCCAGTACTTC. It translates to CASSLTHGTITPRETQYF.

V is TRBV7-2 and J is TRBJ1-2, with a tentative D call TRBD1 (6 bases). Germline CDR1 SGHTA, CDR2 FQGNSA. This CDR3 has 18 amino acids. With 1 base removed from V and 4 bases from J, the gap between germline ends came to 22 bases. The CDR3 is CASSLGVGTTPHSYGYTF. The CDR3 DNA reads as TGTGCCAGCAGCTTAGGAGTAGGGACAACCCCCCATTCCTATGGCTACACCTTC.

The chain combines TRBV7-6 with TRBJ1-1; no definite D call. The CDR3 sequence is 11 residues long. V was trimmed by 7 bases and J by 8 bases, leaving 11 bases between them. Germline V lookup: CDR1 SGHVS, CDR2 FNYEAQ. The CDR3 DNA reads TGTGCCAGCACCCGAGGGCGGGAAGCTTTCTTT. It is translated as CASTRGREAFF.

The chain recombines TRBV2 with TRBJ2-3, with 9 bases lining up with TRBD2. The germline V gene encodes CDR1 SNHLY and CDR2 FYNNEI. Trimming removed 4 bases from V and 7 bases from J; junction bases left unmatched: 6. The CDR3 consists of 14 residues. CDR3 nucleotide sequence: TGTGCCAGCAGTGGTCCGTCTAGCGGGAATACGCAGTATTTT. This sequence encodes CASSGPSSGNTQYF.

CDR3 nucleotides: TGCGCCAGCAGCATACGGACAGGGGGACCTGCGTATAGCAATCAGCCCCAGCATTTT. It encodes CASSIRTGGPAYSNQPQHF. The rearrangement joins TRBV5-1 to TRBJ1-5; 10 bases map to TRBD1. The junction had 13 bases not matched to a gene; V was cut back by 4 bases and J by 0 bases. Germline assignment: CDR1 SGHRS and CDR2 YFSETQ. The CDR3 covers 19 residues.

V and J are TRBV9 and TRBJ1-1; 8 positions agree with TRBD1. Trimming took 2 bases from V and 4 from J; bases not matched to a gene: 1. The CDR3 totals 13 residues. Germline CDR1 and CDR2: SGDLS and YYNGEE. The CDR3 is CASSVTGGTEAFF. CDR3 DNA sequence: TGTGCCAGCAGCGTTACAGGGGGCACTGAAGCTTTCTTT.

This clone was seen a handful of times. The rearrangement links TRBV4-3 to TRBJ2-3; D may be TRBD2 (6 bases). Trimming stripped 0 bases from V and 2 bases from J, with 9 bases between. The CDR3 spans 15 residues. CDR1 LGHNA and CDR2 YSLEER come from the germline V gene. The CDR3 is CASSQDLAATDTQYF. CDR3 bases: TGCGCCAGCAGCCAAGATTTAGCGGCCACAGATACGCAGTATTTT.

The genes are TRBV6-1 and TRBJ2-6; D unclear. Germline-derived CDR1 and CDR2 are MNHNS and SASEGT. The CDR3 has 14 residues. Trimming left V 6 bases short and J 0 bases short, with 6 bases between. This CDR3 reads CASSQVSGANVLTF. The CDR3 DNA reads as TGTGCCAGCAGCCAGGTCTCTGGGGCCAACGTCCTGACTTTC.

The V gene is TRBV4-2, the J gene TRBJ2-5; 10 nucleotides line up with TRBD2. The V and J ends lost 4 bases and 1 base, in that order; junction bases with no gene match: 12. From germline, CDR1 is LGHNA and CDR2 YNFKEQ. The CDR3 is 18 residues long. CDR3 protein: CASSPERGGRFAQETQYF. As DNA, the CDR3 is TGTGCCAGCAGCCCGGAGCGGGGGGGCCGGTTTGCCCAAGAGACCCAGTACTTC.

The chain employs TRBV30 and TRBJ2-3, with a tentative D call TRBD1 (5 bases). This CDR3 has 15 amino acids. V lost 7 bases and J lost 3, with 20 bases in between. The germline gives CDR1 GTSNPN, CDR2 SVGIG (reference sequence). The CDR3 sequence: CASQGSGNRTDTQYF. The CDR3 bases are TGTGCCTCTCAGGGTTCGGGTAATAGGACAGATACGCAGTATTTT.

This sequence joins TRBV10-1 and TRBJ2-3; 10 bases map to TRBD2. The V gene's germline CDR1 is WNHNN and CDR2 SYGVQD (reference sequence). This CDR3 contains 16 residues. Trimming at V came to 0 bases and at J to 6 bases, leaving 6 bases not matched to a gene. The CDR3 spells CASSESLTSGSDTQYF. The DNA for the CDR3 is TGCGCCAGCAGTGAGTCATTGACTAGCGGGTCGGATACGCAGTATTTT.

The chain links TRBV5-6 to TRBJ2-5; TRBD1 matches 8 bases. Germline CDR1 is SGHDT and CDR2 is YYEEEE. CDR3 size: 14 residues. Unmatched junction bases numbered 8, after V lost 5 bases and J lost 5 bases. CDR3 DNA sequence: TGTGCCAGCAGGGGACAGGACCTCAGGGAGACCCAGTACTTC. Amino acids: CASRGQDLRETQYF.

This chain connects TRBV13 to TRBJ2-5, with 9 bases identical to TRBD2. J lost 5 bases, V lost 6 bases, and 10 bases had no gene match. Looked up from germline, CDR1 is PRHDT and CDR2 is FYEKMQ (reference sequence). The CDR3 is made up of 15 amino acids. CDR3 DNA sequence: TGTGCCAGCAGTGACGGGGTAGCGGGGGAGGAGACCCAGTACTTC. It yields the protein CASSDGVAGEETQYF.

This chain connects TRBV11-1 to TRBJ2-7, with a possible D match to TRBD1 (6 bases). Germline loops: CDR1 SGHAT, CDR2 FQDESV (reference sequence). With 2 bases removed from V and 4 bases from J, the gap between germline ends came to 12 bases. The length of the CDR3 is 14 residues. Here the CDR3 DNA reads TGTGCCAGCAGCTTAAGGGGGAACCATTACGAGCAGTACTTC. It specifies CASSLRGNHYEQYF. The full variable domain, completed using reference TRBV11-1 and TRBJ2-7, is EAEVAQSPRYKITEKSQAVAFWCDPISGHATLYWYRQILGQGPELLVQFQDESVVDDSQLPKDRFSAERLKGVDSTLKIQPAELGDSAMYLCASSLRGNHYEQYFGPGTRLTVT.

CDR3 sequence (DNA): TGTGCCAGCAGCGCGACTAGAGGGTTGGGTGAGCAGTTCTTC. Translated: CASSATRGLGEQFF. The V call is TRBV9, the J call TRBJ2-1; D might be TRBD2 (6 bases). CDR1 SGDLS and CDR2 YYNGEE come from the germline V gene. The V and J ends lost 3 bases and 9 bases respectively, with 16 bases between them. The CDR3 sequence is 14 residues long.

This rearrangement joins TRBV4-3 to TRBJ2-1; D perhaps matches TRBD1 (5 bases). The CDR3 loop spans 14 amino acids. Germline V gene data show CDR1 as LGHNA and CDR2 as YSLEER. Trimming removed 2 bases at V and 3 bases at J, with 8 bases between. The CDR3 nucleotides are TGCGCCAGCAGCCAAAGGGGTCTCTACAATGAGCAGTTCTTC. This translates into CASSQRGLYNEQFF.

For this clone: This sample also contains other DNA sequences that code for the same CDR3. V usage is TRBV27 and J usage is TRBJ2-1; TRBD2 matches at 12 bases. V lost 6 bases to trimming and J lost 2 bases; unmatched junction nucleotides: 2. This CDR3 has 15 amino acids. Germline V gives CDR1 MNHEY, CDR2 SMNVEV (reference sequence). CDR3 protein: CASSRTSGAYNEQFF. In DNA, the CDR3 is TGTGCCAGCAGCCGGACTAGCGGGGCCTACAATGAGCAGTTCTTC.

The V and J genes are TRBV2 and TRBJ2-7, with TRBD1 matching over 8 bases. From germline, CDR1 is SNHLY and CDR2 FYNNEI. CDR3 length equals 12 residues. V lost 9 bases and J lost 2; bases outside the gene matches: 3. The CDR3 DNA is TGTGCCAGTGTGGACAGGGCCTACGAGCAGTACTTC. Translated, it gives CASVDRAYEQYF.

As DNA, the CDR3 is TGTGCCAGCAGCTTAGGCGGGGGGCGGACTCTCGCTGAAGCTTTCTTT. This encodes CASSLGGGRTLAEAFF. The chain is built from TRBV7-6 and TRBJ1-1; a possible D gene is TRBD1 (6 bases). V was cut by 1 base and J by 6 bases, with 18 bases left in between. The CDR3 has 16 residues. From germline, CDR1 is SGHVS and CDR2 FNYEAQ.

V is TRBV10-3 and J is TRBJ2-7, with D possibly TRBD1 on 7 matching bases. V was cut by 4 bases and J by 1 base, with 17 bases left in between. This CDR3 is 16 amino acids long. Germline values: CDR1 ENHRY, CDR2 SYGVKD. The CDR3 DNA reads TGTGCCATCAGTGCCATTTCGACAGGGACTTCCTACGAGCAGTACTTC. Encoded protein: CAISAISTGTSYEQYF.